This T cell receptor (beta chain) appears in the sequencing data of a study of blood T cell repertoires in COVID-19. On the study more broadly: Acute and convalescent COVID-19 samples came from the United States, Italy and Spain. Sample material is recorded as cDNA or gDNA derived from T cells, B-cell-depleted T cells, or PBMCs.

How the authors handled the data: The authors estimated nucleated cell counts from reference gene primer amplification. Profiled with immunoSEQ multiplex PCR; TCRdb holds only in-frame clones, not every one. That table supplies the V and J calls and clone size; D and trimming were determined from the DNA. The sample includes 35,000 to 50,000 clones, 80% to 90% of them seen just once. Input material: peripheral blood. The sequence was obtained from a woman aged 70 to 79 in a cohort sampled during active COVID-19.

The CDR3 DNA sequence: TGTGCCAGCAGCCTTATCGCAACTAATGAAAAACTGTTTTTT. Translating it yields CASSLIATNEKLFF. The chain carries TRBV5-6 and TRBJ1-4; D gene unclear. Germline V CDR1 and CDR2: SGHDT, YYEEEE. Trimming took off 4 bases at V and 0 bases at J, with 7 bases between the two ends. The CDR3 contains 14 residues. The whole variable domain, filled in from reference TRBV5-6 and TRBJ1-4, reads DAGVTQSPTHLIKTRGQQVTLRCSPKSGHDTVSWYQQALGQGPQFIFQYYEEEERQRGNFPDRFSGHQFPNYSSELNVNALLLGDSALYLCASSLIATNEKLFFGSGTQLSVL.